This TCR beta chain came from a study of CD8+ T cells in alopecia areata. Only one count was recorded for this clone. Its antigen is still unknown. RNA, once extracted, was reverse transcribed into cDNA for use as the sequencing template. Clones were sequenced by immunoSEQ multiplex PCR, and TCRdb holds only the in-frame ones, with some missing. The sample carries over 150,000 clones, around 63% recorded once. Study-wide results and caveats: Mice showed TCR sharing more clearly than patients did, possibly owing to HLA. Affected scalp, especially in alopecia totalis/universalis, had a higher clonality than normal scalp did. Sequence data from scalp samples additionally include resident alphabeta T cells of normal skin.

The CDR3 consists of 13 residues. V shed 6 bases and J shed 4 bases, with 15 bases lying between them. CDR1 SQVTM and CDR2 ANQGSEA come from the germline V gene. CD4+ and CD8+ T cells were sorted from PBMCs. The V gene is TRBV29-1, the J gene TRBJ2-5; D unclear. The sequence was collected from a human donor with alopecia areata. Sample: CD4+ T cells sorted from blood, taken at week 0. The CDR3 nucleotides are TGCAGCGTGGCGACCTGGCGGCGAGAGACCCAGTACTTC. Its protein product is CSVATWRRETQYF. Using reference TRBV29-1 and TRBJ2-5 for the parts outside the CDR3, the full variable domain is SAVISQKPSRDICQRGTSLTIQCQVDSQVTMMFWYRQQPGQSLTLIATANQGSEATYESGFVIDKFPISRPNLTFSTLTVSNMSPEDSSIYLCSVATWRRETQYFGPGTRLLVL.